This record covers a single TCR beta chain. Its antigen is undetermined. Between the trimmed V and J ends, which lost 2 bases and 0 bases, there was a span of 11 bases. The CDR3 loop spans 16 amino acids. Germline V gene data show CDR1 as WSHSY and CDR2 as SAAADI. TCRdb ran MiXCR on the 5' RACE reads and lists one entry per CDR3 protein. Among some 320,000 distinct CDR3 sequences listed, approximately 4% were seen once. This sample was included in a study of T cells after yellow fever vaccination. Study-wide results and caveats: Re-detected after boosting: most primary clones, 96% of CD4 and around 86% of CD8. Contaminating bulk clonotypes could be abundant in FACS-sorted repertoires.

This TCR came from a man aged 18-30 years who received the YFV17D yellow fever vaccine. The material was PBMCs, obtained 15 days after the yellow fever booster vaccination. The J gene is TRBJ1-5, the V gene TRBV10-2; D ambiguous. CDR3 amino acids: CASSENPGNSNQPQHF. The CDR3 bases are TGCGCCAGCAGTGAGAATCCAGGAAATAGCAATCAGCCCCAGCATTTT.